The TCR beta chain under discussion was sequenced for a study of blood T cells in healthy people across ages. CDR3 length: 14 residues. Germline CDR1 is SGHTA and CDR2 is FQGNSA. V lost 4 bases, J lost 4 bases, and 14 bases lay in between. Next came a second PCR, run for about 6 to 12 cycles, which used a sample-barcoded 5' primer along with a J-beta primer mix. TCRdb reprocessed the 5' RACE reads via MiXCR and lists one record per CDR3 protein. The table includes under 800,000 distinct CDR3 sequences, roughly 45% detected once. This clonotype originated in a woman aged 55-69 years in good health. The V gene is TRBV7-2, the J gene TRBJ2-7; D call uncertain. Material for sequencing was blood. The CDR3: CASSSRFPFYEQYF. The CDR3 bases are TGTGCCAGCAGCTCACGCTTCCCCTTTTACGAGCAGTACTTC.